The source of this TCR beta chain is a study of T-cell memory formation after mild COVID-19 listed by TCRdb under 2021. At the level of the whole study: Most TCR sequence clusters were specific to one of the two donors. In two donors, T-cell clones that expanded and contracted after mild COVID-19 were tracked by sequencing TCRalpha and TCRbeta repertoires over time. The cohort comprised two young, previously healthy adult volunteers, one female and one male.

CDR1 and CDR2, per the germline V gene, are LGHNA and YSLEER. Reading from cysteine to phenylalanine, the CDR3 counts 18 amino acids. The sequence is cut down to CDR3 DNA, 54 bases in frame from base 1. At the junction V is shortened by 1 base and J by 4 bases, with 21 bases in between. Sequencer: Illumina NovaSeq 6000. TCRalpha and TCRbeta cDNA libraries were constructed by 5'RACE with constant-segment primers, with sample barcodes and unique molecular identifiers being introduced. Trizol reagent was used to extract RNA from every sample. The libraries were amplified in two PCR steps, and the second step added a second sample barcode and Illumina TruSeq adapters. Sequencing of the libraries was done on an Illumina NovaSeq, producing 2 x 150 bp paired-end reads. The authors processed their data as follows. Demultiplexing of reads and collapsing into UMI-guided consensus sequences were performed with migec v1.2.7. Using mixcr v2.1.11, UMI consensuses were aligned to TRA and TRB V and J templates and then assembled into clonotypes. A clonotype was counted as expanded or contracted only if both edgeR and NoisET called the change significant, with noise models trained on biological replicates. For edgeR calls, the cutoffs were a false discovery rate-adjusted p below 0.01 and a log2 fold-change threshold of 1. PCA with hierarchical clustering of max-normalized trajectories of the 1000 most abundant clonotypes was used as exploratory dynamics analysis. Each responding clone was given a CD4 or CD8 phenotype based on the CD4+ and CD8+ repertoires, which had been sequenced separately. The public reads were run again by TCRdb, first through fastp at Q25 and then through MiXCR, and only productive beta chains were kept. A single entry per CDR3 protein holds the most common genes and DNA from its merged rows. TCRdb's processing, not the authors' own work, is the source of the V and J calls. The sample table records more than 350,000 distinct CDR3 sequences; roughly 21% of these occur just once. The ten top clones hold around an eighth of the sample.

As concerns this clonotype: The antigen it recognizes is unknown. No quality values exist for individual bases; no much larger clone is one base distant.

Study-wide conclusions, independent of this receptor: Balanced CD4/CD8 phenotypes were observed for clones contracting from day 15 to 85, whereas a bias towards CD4+ was observed for a second wave of clones expanding from day 15 to 37. The second-wave clones that peaked on day 37 were not confirmed to be SARS-CoV-2 specific. Contracting CD4+ clones were located mainly in the CM and EM memory subsets, whereas CD8+ clones were found to be enriched in EMRA. The detection of some responding clones in pre-infection memory suggests that pre-existing cross-reactive memory T cells joined the SARS-CoV-2 response. Only two mild cases were covered in the study, and larger cohorts including severe cases with pre-infection samples were considered necessary.

PBMCs were isolated by Ficoll-Paque density gradient centrifugation. The V gene is TRBV4-3 and the J gene is TRBJ2-3; the D gene is perhaps TRBD2, from 7 matching bases. The sequencing input was PBMCs or a T cell subset sorted from them (not recorded which). The sequence came from an adult woman who had mild COVID-19 (a few samples of this study predate the infection). The sample titles of this study are shuffled in the database, so cell type and time point are left out; the donor was told from shared clones. The CDR3 sequence is CASSQVTLVGGLPDTQYF. DNA sequence: TGCGCCAGCAGCCAAGTAACCCTAGTGGGGGGGCTTCCAGATACGCAGTATTTT.